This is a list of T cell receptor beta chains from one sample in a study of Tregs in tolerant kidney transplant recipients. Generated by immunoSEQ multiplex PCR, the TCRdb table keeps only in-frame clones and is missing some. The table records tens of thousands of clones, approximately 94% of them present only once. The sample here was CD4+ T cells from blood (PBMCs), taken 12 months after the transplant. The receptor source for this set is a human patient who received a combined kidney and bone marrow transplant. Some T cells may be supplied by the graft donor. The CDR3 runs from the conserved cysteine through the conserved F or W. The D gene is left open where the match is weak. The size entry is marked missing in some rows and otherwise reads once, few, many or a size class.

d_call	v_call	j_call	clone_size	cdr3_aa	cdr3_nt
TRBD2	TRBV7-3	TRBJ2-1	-	CASSPRSGSIDEQFF	TGTGCCAGCAGCCCCAGAAGCGGGAGTATCGATGAGCAGTTCTTC
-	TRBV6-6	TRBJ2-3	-	CASSYPTSSERTQYF	TGTGCCAGCAGTTACCCTACCTCTAGCGAGCGTACGCAGTATTTT
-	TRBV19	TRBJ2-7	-	CASSIDREYEQYF	TGTGCCAGTAGTATCGATCGGGAGTACGAGCAGTACTTC
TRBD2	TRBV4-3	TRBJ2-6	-	CASSPRAGAGANVLTF	TGCGCCAGCAGCCCCCGAGCGGGGGCTGGGGCCAACGTCCTGACTTTC
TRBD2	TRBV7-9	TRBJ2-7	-	CASSQTGLAHEQYF	TGTGCCAGCAGCCAAACGGGACTAGCCCACGAGCAGTACTTC
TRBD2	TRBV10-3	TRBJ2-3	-	CATGTSGGDTQYF	TGTGCCACTGGGACTAGCGGGGGAGATACGCAGTATTTT
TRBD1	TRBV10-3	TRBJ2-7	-	CAISESWGQGRIYEQYF	TGTGCCATCAGTGAGTCATGGGGACAGGGACGGATCTACGAGCAGTACTTC
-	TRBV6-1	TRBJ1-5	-	CASSQMQPQHF	TGTGCCAGCAGTCAGATGCAGCCCCAGCATTTT
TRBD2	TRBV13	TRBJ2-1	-	CASIYGGASSLGQFF	TGTGCCAGCATCTACGGGGGGGCCAGTTCCTTAGGGCAGTTCTTC
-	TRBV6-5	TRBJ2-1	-	CASSSGIRLREQFF	TGTGCCAGCAGTTCCGGGATCCGTCTACGTGAGCAGTTCTTC
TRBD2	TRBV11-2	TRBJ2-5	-	CASSLGTSGTKTQYF	TGTGCCAGCAGCTTAGGGACTAGCGGGACGAAGACCCAGTACTTC
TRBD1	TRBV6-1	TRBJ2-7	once	CASRSGQDIYEQYF	TGTGCCAGCAGATCGGGACAGGATATTTACGAGCAGTACTTC
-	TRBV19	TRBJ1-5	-	CASNDIPNQPQHF	TGTGCCAGTAATGACATCCCCAATCAGCCCCAGCATTTT
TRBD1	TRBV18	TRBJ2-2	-	CASSPTGALTGELFF	TGTGCCAGCTCACCCACAGGGGCCCTCACCGGGGAGCTGTTTTTT
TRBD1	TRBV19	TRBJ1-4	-	CASRDSGMRKLFF	TGTGCCAGCCGGGACAGCGGAATGAGAAAACTGTTTTTT
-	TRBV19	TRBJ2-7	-	CASSIEAATGGYSYEQYF	TGTGCCAGTAGTATAGAAGCCGCTACTGGCGGGTACTCCTACGAGCAGTACTTC
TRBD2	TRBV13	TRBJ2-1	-	CASSTWGLAGVYNEQFF	TGTGCCAGCAGCACATGGGGACTAGCGGGGGTATACAATGAGCAGTTCTTC
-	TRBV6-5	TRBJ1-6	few	CASSYGADSPLHF	TGTGCCAGCAGTTACGGTGCGGATTCACCCCTCCACTTT
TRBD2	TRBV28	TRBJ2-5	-	CASSGLGETQYF	TGTGCCAGTTCGGGACTAGGAGAGACCCAGTACTTC
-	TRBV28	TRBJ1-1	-	CASSSVMVRGAFF	TGTGCCAGCAGCAGCGTAATGGTTAGGGGGGCTTTCTTT
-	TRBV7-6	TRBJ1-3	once	CASSLTGSGNTIYF	TGTGCCAGCAGCTTAACAGGGTCTGGAAACACCATATATTTT
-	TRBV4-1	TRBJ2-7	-	CASSHPPTGTYEQYF	TGCGCCAGCAGCCACCCCCCGACAGGAACCTACGAGCAGTACTTC
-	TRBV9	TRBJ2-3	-	CASSPLQTDTQYF	TGTGCCAGCAGCCCCTTACAGACAGATACGCAGTATTTT
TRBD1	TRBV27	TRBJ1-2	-	CASSLDWTGHGYTF	TGTGCCAGCAGTTTAGACTGGACAGGGCATGGCTACACCTTC
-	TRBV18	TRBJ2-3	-	CASSPGTISTDTQYF	TGTGCCAGCTCACCCGGGACAATTTCCACAGATACGCAGTATTTT
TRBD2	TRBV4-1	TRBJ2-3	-	CASSQESGGSTDTQYF	TGCGCCAGCAGCCAAGAAAGCGGGGGTAGCACAGATACGCAGTATTTT
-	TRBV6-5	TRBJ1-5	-	CASSYLGPDQPQHF	TGTGCCAGCAGTTACTTGGGCCCAGATCAGCCCCAGCATTTT
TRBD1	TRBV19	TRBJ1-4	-	CASRTSDRAVQEKLFF	TGTGCCAGTAGGACCTCCGACAGGGCGGTGCAAGAAAAACTGTTTTTT
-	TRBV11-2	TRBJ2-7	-	CASRSLRDTKKYEQYF	TGTGCCAGCAGATCGCTCCGGGACACCAAAAAGTACGAGCAGTACTTC
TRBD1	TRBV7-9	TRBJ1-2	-	CASSLIPGTGFYGYTF	TGTGCCAGCAGCTTGATTCCCGGGACAGGGTTCTATGGCTACACCTTC
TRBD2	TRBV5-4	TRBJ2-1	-	CASSLGLRSGDYNEQFF	TGTGCCAGCAGCTTGGGGCTGCGGAGCGGGGACTACAATGAGCAGTTCTTC
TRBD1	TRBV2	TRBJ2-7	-	CASSLGQDSYEQYF	TGTGCCAGCAGTTTGGGACAGGACTCCTACGAGCAGTACTTC
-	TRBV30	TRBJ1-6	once	CAWSEGQGNSPLHF	TGTGCCTGGAGTGAGGGCCAGGGGAATTCCCCCCTCCACTTT
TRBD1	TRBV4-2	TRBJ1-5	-	CASSQGVGGTYQPQHF	TGTGCCAGCAGCCAAGGCGTAGGGGGCACGTATCAGCCCCAGCATTTT
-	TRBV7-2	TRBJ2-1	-	CASSFGLLTYNEQFF	TGTGCCAGCAGCTTCGGTCTCTTGACCTACAATGAGCAGTTCTTC
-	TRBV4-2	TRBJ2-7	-	CASSQESGTQSSYEQYF	TGTGCCAGCAGCCAAGAATCCGGGACTCAAAGCTCCTACGAGCAGTACTTC
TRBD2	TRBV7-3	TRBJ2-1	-	CASSPTGTSGRIGDEQFF	TGTGCCAGCAGCCCAACGGGGACTAGCGGGAGAATCGGCGATGAGCAGTTCTTC
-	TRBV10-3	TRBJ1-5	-	CAISGQQGTPQHF	TGTGCCATCAGTGGCCAACAGGGCACGCCCCAGCATTTT
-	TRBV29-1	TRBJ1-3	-	CSVGGGRDTIYF	TGCAGCGTTGGGGGCGGCCGGGACACCATATATTTT
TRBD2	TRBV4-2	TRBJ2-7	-	CASSQTGLAHEQYF	TGTGCCAGCAGCCAAACGGGACTAGCCCACGAGCAGTACTTC
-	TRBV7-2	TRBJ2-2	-	CASSPHRVGTGELFF	TGTGCCAGCAGCCCCCACCGGGTCGGCACCGGGGAGCTGTTTTTT
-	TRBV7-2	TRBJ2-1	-	CASSLNSAMDEQFF	TGTGCCAGCAGCTTAAACTCCGCCATGGATGAGCAGTTCTTC
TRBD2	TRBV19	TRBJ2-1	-	CASSAGTSGGYSYNEQFF	TGTGCCAGTAGTGCTGGGACTAGCGGGGGGTACTCCTACAATGAGCAGTTCTTC
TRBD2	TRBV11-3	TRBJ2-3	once	CASSSLAGLDTQYF	TGTGCCAGCAGCTCACTAGCGGGACTAGATACGCAGTATTTT
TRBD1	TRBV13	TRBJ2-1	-	CASSLEGRGQNNEQFF	TGTGCCAGCAGCTTAGAGGGCAGGGGGCAAAACAATGAGCAGTTCTTC
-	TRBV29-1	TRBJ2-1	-	CSVAGTSIYNEQFF	TGCAGCGTTGCCGGGACTTCAATATACAATGAGCAGTTCTTC
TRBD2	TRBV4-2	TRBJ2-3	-	CASSYYTGGKTDTQYF	TGTGCCAGCAGCTACTACACGGGGGGGAAAACAGATACGCAGTATTTT
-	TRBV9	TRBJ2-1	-	CASSVVSAYNEQFF	TGTGCCAGCAGCGTAGTATCCGCCTACAATGAGCAGTTCTTC
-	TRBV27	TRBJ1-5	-	CASSLRRDILYSNQPQHF	TGTGCCAGCAGTTTACGCAGGGACATACTATATAGCAATCAGCCCCAGCATTTT
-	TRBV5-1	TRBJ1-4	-	CASSSEGQGPEKLFF	TGCGCCAGCAGCTCCGAAGGGCAGGGCCCTGAAAAACTGTTTTTT
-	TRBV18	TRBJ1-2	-	CASSPPTVHYGYTF	TGTGCCAGCTCACCACCTACGGTCCACTATGGCTACACCTTC
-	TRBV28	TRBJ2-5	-	CASRNVGETQYF	TGTGCCAGCAGAAACGTCGGGGAGACCCAGTACTTC
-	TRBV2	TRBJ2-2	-	CASSESQGSNTGELFF	TGTGCCAGCAGTGAGAGCCAGGGCTCGAACACCGGGGAGCTGTTTTTT
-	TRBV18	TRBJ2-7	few	CASSSRDTTYEQYF	TGTGCCAGCTCATCCCGGGACACTACCTACGAGCAGTACTTC